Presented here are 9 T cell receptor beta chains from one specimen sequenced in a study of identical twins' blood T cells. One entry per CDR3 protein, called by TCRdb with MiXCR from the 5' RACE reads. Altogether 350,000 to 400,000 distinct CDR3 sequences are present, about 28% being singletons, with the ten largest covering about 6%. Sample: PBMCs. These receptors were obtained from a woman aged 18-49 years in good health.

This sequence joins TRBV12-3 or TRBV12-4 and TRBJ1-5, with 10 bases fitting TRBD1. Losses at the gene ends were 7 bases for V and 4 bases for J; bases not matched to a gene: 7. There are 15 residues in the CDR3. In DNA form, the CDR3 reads TGTGCCAGCACCCAGACAGGGGGCCTTAATCAGCCCCAGCATTTT. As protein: CASTQTGGLNQPQHF.

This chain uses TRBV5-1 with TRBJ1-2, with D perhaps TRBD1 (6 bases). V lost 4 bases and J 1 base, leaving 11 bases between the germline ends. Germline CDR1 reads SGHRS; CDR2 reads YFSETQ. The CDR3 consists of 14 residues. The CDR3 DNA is TGCGCCAGCAGCAAGAGGGGGTTTAACTATGGCTACACCTTC. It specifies CASSKRGFNYGYTF.

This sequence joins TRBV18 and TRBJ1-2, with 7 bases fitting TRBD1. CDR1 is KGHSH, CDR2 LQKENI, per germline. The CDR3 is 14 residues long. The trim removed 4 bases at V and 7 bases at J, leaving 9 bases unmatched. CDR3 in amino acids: CASSLDRVKGGYTF. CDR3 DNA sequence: TGTGCCAGCTCACTTGACAGGGTTAAGGGTGGCTACACCTTC.

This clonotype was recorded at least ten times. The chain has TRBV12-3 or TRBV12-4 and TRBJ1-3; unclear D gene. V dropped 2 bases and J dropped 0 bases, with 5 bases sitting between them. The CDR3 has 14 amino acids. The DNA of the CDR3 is TGTGCCAGCAGTTTACCCAGCTCTGGAAACACCATATATTTT. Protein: CASSLPSSGNTIYF.

The CDR3 DNA is TGTGCCAGTATCATAGGGACTGCGGCTGGCTATGGCTACACCTTC. Protein product: CASIIGTAAGYGYTF. This chain joins TRBV19 and TRBJ1-2, with D maybe TRBD1 (5 bases). The CDR3 covers 15 residues. Germline V gives CDR1 LNHDA, CDR2 SQIVND (reference sequence). V lost 7 bases and J lost 4, with 19 bases in between.

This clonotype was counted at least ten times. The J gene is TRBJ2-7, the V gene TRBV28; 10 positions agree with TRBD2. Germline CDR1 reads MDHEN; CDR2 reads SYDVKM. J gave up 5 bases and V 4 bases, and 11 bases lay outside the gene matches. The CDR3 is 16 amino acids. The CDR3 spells CASSSPGTSARNEQYF. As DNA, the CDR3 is TGTGCCAGCAGTTCGCCGGGGACTAGCGCGAGGAACGAGCAGTACTTC.

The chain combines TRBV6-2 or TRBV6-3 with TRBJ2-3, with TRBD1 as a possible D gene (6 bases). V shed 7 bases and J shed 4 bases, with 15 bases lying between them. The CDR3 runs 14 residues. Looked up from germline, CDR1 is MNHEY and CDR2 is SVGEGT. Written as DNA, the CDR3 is TGTGCCAGCAATACAGGGTGGAATGCAGATACGCAGTATTTT. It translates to CASNTGWNADTQYF.

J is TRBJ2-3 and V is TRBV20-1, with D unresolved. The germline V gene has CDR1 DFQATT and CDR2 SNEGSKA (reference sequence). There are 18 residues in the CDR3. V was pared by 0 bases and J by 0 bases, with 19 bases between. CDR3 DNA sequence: TGCAGTGCTAGAGATCGGGCAAAGGATCCTACTAGCACAGATACGCAGTATTTT. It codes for CSARDRAKDPTSTDTQYF.

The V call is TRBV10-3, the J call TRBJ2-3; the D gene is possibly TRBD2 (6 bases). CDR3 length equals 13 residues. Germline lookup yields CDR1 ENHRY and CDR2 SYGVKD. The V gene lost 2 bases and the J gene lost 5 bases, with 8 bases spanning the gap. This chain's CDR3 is CAISETGEDTQYF. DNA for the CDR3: TGTGCCATCAGTGAGACGGGGGAAGATACGCAGTATTTT.